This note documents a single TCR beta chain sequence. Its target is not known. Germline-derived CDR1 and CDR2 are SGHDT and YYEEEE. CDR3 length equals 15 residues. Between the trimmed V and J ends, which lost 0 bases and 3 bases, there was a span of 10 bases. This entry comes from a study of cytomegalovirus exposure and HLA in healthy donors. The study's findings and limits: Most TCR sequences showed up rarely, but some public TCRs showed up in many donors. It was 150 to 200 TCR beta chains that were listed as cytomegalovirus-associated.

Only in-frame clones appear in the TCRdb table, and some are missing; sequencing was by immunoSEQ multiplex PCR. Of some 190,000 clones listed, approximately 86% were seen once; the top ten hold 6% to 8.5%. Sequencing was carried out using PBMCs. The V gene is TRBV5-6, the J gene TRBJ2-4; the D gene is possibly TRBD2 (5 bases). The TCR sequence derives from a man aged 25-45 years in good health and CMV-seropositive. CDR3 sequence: CASSLVALGKNIQYF. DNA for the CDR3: TGTGCCAGCAGCTTGGTGGCACTAGGCAAAAACATTCAGTACTTC.